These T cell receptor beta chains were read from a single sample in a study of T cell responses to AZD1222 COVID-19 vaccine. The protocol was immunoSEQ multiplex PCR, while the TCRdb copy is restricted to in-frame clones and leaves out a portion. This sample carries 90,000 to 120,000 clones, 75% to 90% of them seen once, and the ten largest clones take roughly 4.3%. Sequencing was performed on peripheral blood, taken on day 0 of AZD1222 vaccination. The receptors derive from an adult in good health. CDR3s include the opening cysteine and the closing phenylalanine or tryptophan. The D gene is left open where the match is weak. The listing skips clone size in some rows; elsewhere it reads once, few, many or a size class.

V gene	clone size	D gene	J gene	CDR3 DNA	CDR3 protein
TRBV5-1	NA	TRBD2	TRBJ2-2	TGCGCCAGCAGCTTGAGCGGGGCGAACACCGGGGAGCTGTTTTTT	CASSLSGANTGELFF
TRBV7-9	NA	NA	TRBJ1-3	TGTGCCAGCGTCATCGCCCAAGGGTCTGGAAACACCATATATTTT	CASVIAQGSGNTIYF
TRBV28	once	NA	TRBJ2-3	TGTGCCAGCAGTTCGACTCCGTTCACAGATACGCAGTATTTT	CASSSTPFTDTQYF
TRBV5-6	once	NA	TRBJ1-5	TGTGCCAGCAGCTTGTTCTTGACGGGGTTGGGTCAGCCCCAGCATTTT	CASSLFLTGLGQPQHF
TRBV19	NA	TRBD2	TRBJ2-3	TGTGCCAGTAGTATATTTGGCGGGGGGGGTTCAGATACGCAGTATTTT	CASSIFGGGGSDTQYF
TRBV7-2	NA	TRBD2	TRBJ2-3	TGTGCCAGCAGCGGGACTAGCGGAAGCACAGATACGCAGTATTTT	CASSGTSGSTDTQYF
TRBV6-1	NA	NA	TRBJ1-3	TGTGCCAGCAGTGATATCGGTAGCTCTGGAAACACCATATATTTT	CASSDIGSSGNTIYF
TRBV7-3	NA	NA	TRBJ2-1	TGTGCCAGCAGCTTAAAGCGGGTAGGGGTAGGGGATGAGCAGTTCTTC	CASSLKRVGVGDEQFF
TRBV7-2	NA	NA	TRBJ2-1	TGTGCCAGCAGCTTGAGGGTCTCTGAGCAGTTCTTC	CASSLRVSEQFF
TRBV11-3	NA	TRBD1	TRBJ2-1	TGTGCCAGCAGCTCGGGACAGGGTTTCAATGAGCAGTTCTTC	CASSSGQGFNEQFF
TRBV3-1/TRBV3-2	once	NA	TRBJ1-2	TGTGCCAGCAGCCACGGACCTAACTATGGCTACACCTTC	CASSHGPNYGYTF
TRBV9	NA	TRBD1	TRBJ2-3	TGTGCCAGCAGCGTACAGGGCGGGACAGGCCCCACAGATACGCAGTATTTT	CASSVQGGTGPTDTQYF
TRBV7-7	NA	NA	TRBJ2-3	TGTGCCAGCAGCTTACTAGCTAGCAGCACAGATACGCAGTATTTT	CASSLLASSTDTQYF
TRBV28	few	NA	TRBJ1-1	TGTGCCAGCAGTTTTATGACAGGCAGCTCGGGAATGAACACTGAAGCTTTCTTT	CASSFMTGSSGMNTEAFF
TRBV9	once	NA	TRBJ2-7	TGTGCCAGCAGCGGAGGTGGGGCTGGACCGAACTACGAGCAGTACTTC	CASSGGGAGPNYEQYF
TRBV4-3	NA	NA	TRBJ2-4	TGCGCCAGCAGCCAAGATATAGGGTTGGCCAAAAACATTCAGTACTTC	CASSQDIGLAKNIQYF
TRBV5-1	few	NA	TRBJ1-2	TGCGCCAGCAGCTTGGGACAGGACTATGGCTACACCTTC	CASSLGQDYGYTF
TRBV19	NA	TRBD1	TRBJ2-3	TGTGCCAGTAGTAGTCGACAGGGCATAGATACGCAGTATTTT	CASSSRQGIDTQYF
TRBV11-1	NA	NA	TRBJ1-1	TGTGCCAGCAGCCACAACCGGAGGGGACTGAACACTGAAGCTTTCTTT	CASSHNRRGLNTEAFF
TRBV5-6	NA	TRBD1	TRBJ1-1	TGTGCCAGCACCGTAGGGGGCAAGGGGAACACTGAAGCTTTCTTT	CASTVGGKGNTEAFF
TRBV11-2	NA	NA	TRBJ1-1	TGTGCCAGCAGCTTAGATCTGGCGGGGACATTAACTTTCTTT	CASSLDLAGTLTFF
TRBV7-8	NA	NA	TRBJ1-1	TGTGCCAGCAGCCACGGAGGTGGGGGCACTGAAGCTTTCTTT	CASSHGGGGTEAFF
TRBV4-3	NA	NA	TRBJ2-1	TGCGCCAGCAGCCAAGAGTCAAGAAAGCAGTTCTTC	CASSQESRKQFF
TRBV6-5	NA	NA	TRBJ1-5	TGTGCCAGCAGTCTCCTTGGGGGTTCAAATCAGCCCCAGCATTTT	CASSLLGGSNQPQHF
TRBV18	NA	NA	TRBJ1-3	TGTGCCAGCTCACCATACGAGGGTAGTGGAAACACCATATATTTT	CASSPYEGSGNTIYF
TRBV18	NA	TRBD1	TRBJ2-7	TGTGCCAGCTCTACGGGACAGGGTCCCTACGAGCAGTACTTC	CASSTGQGPYEQYF
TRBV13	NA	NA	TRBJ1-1	TGTGCCAGCAGCTTAGCAAAAATGAACACTGAAGCTTTCTTT	CASSLAKMNTEAFF
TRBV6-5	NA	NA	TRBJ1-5	TGTGCCAGCAGTCCTTCTAAAGGTCAGCCCCAGCATTTT	CASSPSKGQPQHF
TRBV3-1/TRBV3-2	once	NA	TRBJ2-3	TGTGCCAGCAGCCCACCGGGACACTGCACAGATACGCAGTATTTT	CASSPPGHCTDTQYF
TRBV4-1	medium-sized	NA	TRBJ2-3	TGCGCCAGCAGCCCAGAAGAGGGGGGCGGAGATACGCAGTATTTT	CASSPEEGGGDTQYF
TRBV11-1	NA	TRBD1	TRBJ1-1	TGTGCCAGCAGCAGTAGGACAGGGGGCACTGAAGCTTTCTTT	CASSSRTGGTEAFF
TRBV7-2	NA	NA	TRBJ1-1	TGTGCCAGCAGCTTAATTGGGGGGAGAAGGTCCACTGAAGCTTTCTTT	CASSLIGGRRSTEAFF
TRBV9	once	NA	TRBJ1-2	TGTGCCAGCAGCCCAAAAGGGGGGGTGGCTAACTATGGCTACACCTTC	CASSPKGGVANYGYTF
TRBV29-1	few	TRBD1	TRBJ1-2	TGCAGCGTTAACATAGGCAGGACAGGGACTAACTATGGCTACACCTTC	CSVNIGRTGTNYGYTF
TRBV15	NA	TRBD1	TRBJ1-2	TGTGCCACCAGCAGAGGGAGGGGGCAGGGGGTTGTGTCCTACACCTTC	CATSRGRGQGVVSYTF
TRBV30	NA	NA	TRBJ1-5	TGTGCCTGGAGTGGTCTACGGGGGGTAAATCAGCCCCAGCATTTT	CAWSGLRGVNQPQHF
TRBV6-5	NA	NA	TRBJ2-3	TGTGCCACCGCATTACAGGGTTGGGAAGATACGCAGTATTTT	CATALQGWEDTQYF